The present T cell receptor (beta chain) was sequenced within a study of blood T cells in healthy people across ages (dated by TCRdb to about 2015). Broadly, across the study: In model experiments, roughly one uniquely barcoded TCR beta cDNA molecule per two T cells was captured by template switching. Age-related changes in TCR beta repertoire diversity were measured in the study by deep sequencing normalized with unique cDNA molecular identifiers. The donors were split into four age groups: young (average around 16 years), middle-aged (around 40), aged (approximately 59) and long-lived (over 80). To avoid experimental bias, donors of different ages were randomly spread across the sequencing lanes. Using the same blood draw, the study looked at two additional independent replicas of 1 million unique cDNA reads for two donors, one aged 18 to 30 and the other aged 80 or older. The investigation overall reported the following: Bulk unsorted PBMC profiling prevented conclusive comparison of naive and antigen-experienced compartments. As age increased, observed TCR beta diversity per million T cells dropped in a roughly linear way, and a significant reduction was already evident by age about 40. A strong correlation was found between observed TCR beta diversity and the percentage of naive T cells measured by flow cytometry. The CMV infection status of donors was not known, potentially confounding age-related changes in expanded clonotypes. The long-lived group showed more naive CD4+ T cells, fewer expanded clones and increased TCR diversity than the aged group, suggesting age selection. Estimates of total diversity based on one million sequenced T cells were regarded as lower bounds and as underestimates.

Systemically healthy Caucasian individuals from Russia, over 30 in total and aged roughly 6 to 100 years, were included as donors. Roughly 9 milliliters of peripheral blood were drawn from each donor into EDTA-treated Vacutainer tubes. Ficoll-Paque density-gradient centrifugation was used to isolate PBMCs, with at least 6 million obtained per sample. Total RNA was extracted from PBMCs with Trizol reagent, with at least 5 micrograms obtained per sample. For every donor, flow cytometry on a PBMC aliquot measured the percentage of naive CD45RAhigh/CD27high T cells. CDR1 and CDR2 (MNHEY, SMNVEV) derive from the germline V gene (reference sequence). The CDR3, cysteine through phenylalanine, is 12 amino acids long. Just the 36-base CDR3 DNA is kept, in frame starting at base 1. Trimming takes 5 bases from V and 9 bases from J, and the germline ends sit 13 bases apart. To note about this clonotype: Its antigen specificity is not known. Base qualities are not at hand, and no much larger clone is one base apart.

The library relied on 5' RACE. The sequencing machine was an Illumina HiSeq 2500. The second PCR ran for roughly 7 to 12 cycles and used a J-beta primer mix along with a sample-barcoded 5' primer. A unique molecular identifier was introduced onto each TCR beta cDNA molecule by a template-switch 5' adaptor carrying 12 random nucleotides. Each sample yielded at least 2.5 million CDR3-containing paired-end reads. First-strand cDNA synthesis was performed from all RNA using the Mint cDNA synthesis kit, with priming by a TRBC-specific oligonucleotide. After uracil-DNA glycosylase treatment, a first 18-cycle PCR used universal primers M1SS and BC2_uni_R on all cDNA. As for how the authors treated the data: For normalization, 1 million high-quality reads were randomly selected from each sample, with every read carrying a distinct molecular identifier. Reads with shared molecular identifiers were discarded instead of being binned into consensus sequences. MiTCR, set to a Q25 quality threshold and the strictest error-elimination algorithm, was used for CDR3 identification, clonotype clustering and error correction. A nonparametric unseen species model using Euler transformation provided a lower-bound estimate of total TCR beta diversity. TCRdb trimmed the raw reads at Q25, called clones with MiXCR and kept productive beta chains. For every CDR3 protein sequence, its rows merge into one entry that carries the most common genes and DNA. The V and J calls shown here were made by TCRdb, not taken from the authors' results. Within this sample are about 1.4 million distinct CDR3 sequences, with 59% of them counted one time only. 5% to 7% of the sample belongs to the ten largest clones.

Input material: blood. The sequence was obtained from a man aged 18-30 years in good health. The chain is encoded by TRBV27 joined to TRBJ1-2; TRBD1 is perhaps the D gene, given 5 matching bases. The encoded CDR3 is CASSTNTGRYTF. The sequenced DNA is TGTGCCAGCAGTACCAACACGGGACGCTACACCTTC.